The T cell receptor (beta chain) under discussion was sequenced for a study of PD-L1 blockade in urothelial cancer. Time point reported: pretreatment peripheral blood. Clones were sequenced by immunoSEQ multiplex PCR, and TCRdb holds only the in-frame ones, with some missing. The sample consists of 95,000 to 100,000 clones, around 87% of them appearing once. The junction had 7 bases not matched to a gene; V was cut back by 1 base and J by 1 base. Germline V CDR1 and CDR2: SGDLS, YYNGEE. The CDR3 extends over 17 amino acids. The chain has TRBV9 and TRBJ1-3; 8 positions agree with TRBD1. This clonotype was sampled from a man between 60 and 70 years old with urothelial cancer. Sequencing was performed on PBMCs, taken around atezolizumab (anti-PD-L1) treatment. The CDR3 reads CASSVSTGVFSGNTIYF. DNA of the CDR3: TGTGCCAGCAGCGTATCGACAGGGGTTTTTTCTGGAAACACCATATATTTT.